This T cell receptor beta chain came from a study of response to subunit inactivated influenza vaccine. General study results and limits: Researchers suggested that each seasonal influenza vaccination recruits few new T cells.

Note on this clonotype: The antigen remains undetermined.

TCRdb passed the RT-PCR reads through MiXCR, listing each CDR3 protein once. The sample consists of roughly 670,000 distinct CDR3 sequences, 12% to 15% of them appearing once. Material: PBMCs from blood, obtained around 14 days before vaccination. This sequence originates from a man aged 45-60 years who received an inactivated influenza vaccine.

CDR3 region: CASSLARRLNIQYF. The CDR3 coding sequence is TGTGCCAGCAGCTTAGCCAGGCGGTTAAACATTCAGTACTTC. This chain connects TRBV5-6 to TRBJ2-4; no clear D gene. This CDR3 comprises 14 residues. Trimming removed 2 bases from V and 6 bases from J, with 12 bases in between. Germline V CDR1 and CDR2: SGHDT, YYEEEE.